The rows below give T cell receptor beta chains drawn from one sample of a study of T cell responses to AZD1222 COVID-19 vaccine. Sequencing was performed with immunoSEQ multiplex PCR; in TCRdb, only in-frame clones are kept and a portion is missing. The table lists 110,000 to 150,000 clones, roughly 92% of them singletons. The sample consisted of peripheral blood, taken on day 0 of AZD1222 vaccination. The receptors come from an adult in good health. The CDR3 runs from the conserved cysteine through the conserved F or W.

v_call	j_call	cdr3_aa
TRBV11-2	TRBJ2-7	CASSFGLGYEQYF
TRBV9	TRBJ2-6	CASSVGLSSGANVLTF
TRBV7-9	TRBJ1-1	CASSSAGGTEAFF
TRBV4-1	TRBJ2-6	CASSQQPLQIPGANVLTF
TRBV9	TRBJ2-3	CASSVEGQGGDTQYF
TRBV7-9	TRBJ2-1	CASSPGGGNEQFF
TRBV9	TRBJ1-5	CASSAGQSANQPQHF
TRBV7-9	TRBJ2-6	CASTFRQTGSGANVLTF
TRBV5-1	TRBJ1-3	CASSRIGTAEGNTIYF
TRBV11-3	TRBJ1-5	CASRGSRGQGMGQPQHF
TRBV7-7	TRBJ2-5	CASSFSVQETQYF
TRBV27	TRBJ1-4	CASSRKEREKLFF
TRBV27	TRBJ1-2	CATKTPVGTGEGGYTF
TRBV5-1	TRBJ1-2	CASSFGGPTGSDYGYTF
TRBV6-4	TRBJ2-3	CASSESWEVNTQYF
TRBV6-2/TRBV6-3	TRBJ1-2	CASSPQVEGSGYTF
TRBV10-3	TRBJ1-5	CAISESGGQPQHF
TRBV6-5	TRBJ1-1	CASSIGGNTEAFF
TRBV6-4	TRBJ2-1	CASSELAGVPNEQFF
TRBV7-3	TRBJ2-7	CASSWYRDSEQYF
TRBV5-6	TRBJ1-4	CASSSGTGGAFNEKLFF
TRBV9	TRBJ2-7	CASSVEAGFSYEQYF
TRBV12-3/TRBV12-4	TRBJ2-7	CASSPTRGYEQYF
TRBV19	TRBJ1-5	CASSTTLTGLLQPQHF
TRBV27	TRBJ1-3	CASSLTGGTGNTIYF
TRBV28	TRBJ2-3	CASSFPGRGGTQYF
TRBV9	TRBJ2-1	CASSVANSGRDYNEQFF
TRBV3-1/TRBV3-2	TRBJ2-1	CASSHRLANEQFF
TRBV15	TRBJ1-2	CATSKGQSNYGYTF
TRBV19	TRBJ1-5	CASSRGLSSNQPQHF
TRBV27	TRBJ2-3	CASSLNDITDTQYF